This T cell receptor beta chain appears in the sequencing data of a study of blood T cell repertoires in COVID-19. Trimming left V 7 bases short and J 0 bases short, with 16 bases between. Germline assignment: CDR1 LNHDA and CDR2 SQIVND (reference sequence). This CDR3 region has 16 residues. The repertoire was sequenced with immunoSEQ multiplex PCR; TCRdb's copy has only in-frame clones and lacks some. The table records some 200,000 clones, 70% to 80% of them present only once. The specimen was PBMCs or T cells enriched from blood (not recorded which). The genes are TRBV19 and TRBJ1-5, with D unclear. This clonotype was obtained from a woman between 45 and 65 years old who had recovered from COVID-19. As DNA, the CDR3 is TGTGCCAGTACCGACGGGTCCGCAAATAGCAATCAGCCCCAGCATTTT. Its protein is CASTDGSANSNQPQHF. The full variable domain, in which reference TRBV19 and TRBJ1-5 provide the parts outside the CDR3, is DGGITQSPKYLFRKEGQNVTLSCEQNLNHDAMYWYRQDPGQGLRLIYYSQIVNDFQKGDIAEGYSVSREKKESFPLTVTSAQKNPTAFYLCASTDGSANSNQPQHFGDGTRLSIL.